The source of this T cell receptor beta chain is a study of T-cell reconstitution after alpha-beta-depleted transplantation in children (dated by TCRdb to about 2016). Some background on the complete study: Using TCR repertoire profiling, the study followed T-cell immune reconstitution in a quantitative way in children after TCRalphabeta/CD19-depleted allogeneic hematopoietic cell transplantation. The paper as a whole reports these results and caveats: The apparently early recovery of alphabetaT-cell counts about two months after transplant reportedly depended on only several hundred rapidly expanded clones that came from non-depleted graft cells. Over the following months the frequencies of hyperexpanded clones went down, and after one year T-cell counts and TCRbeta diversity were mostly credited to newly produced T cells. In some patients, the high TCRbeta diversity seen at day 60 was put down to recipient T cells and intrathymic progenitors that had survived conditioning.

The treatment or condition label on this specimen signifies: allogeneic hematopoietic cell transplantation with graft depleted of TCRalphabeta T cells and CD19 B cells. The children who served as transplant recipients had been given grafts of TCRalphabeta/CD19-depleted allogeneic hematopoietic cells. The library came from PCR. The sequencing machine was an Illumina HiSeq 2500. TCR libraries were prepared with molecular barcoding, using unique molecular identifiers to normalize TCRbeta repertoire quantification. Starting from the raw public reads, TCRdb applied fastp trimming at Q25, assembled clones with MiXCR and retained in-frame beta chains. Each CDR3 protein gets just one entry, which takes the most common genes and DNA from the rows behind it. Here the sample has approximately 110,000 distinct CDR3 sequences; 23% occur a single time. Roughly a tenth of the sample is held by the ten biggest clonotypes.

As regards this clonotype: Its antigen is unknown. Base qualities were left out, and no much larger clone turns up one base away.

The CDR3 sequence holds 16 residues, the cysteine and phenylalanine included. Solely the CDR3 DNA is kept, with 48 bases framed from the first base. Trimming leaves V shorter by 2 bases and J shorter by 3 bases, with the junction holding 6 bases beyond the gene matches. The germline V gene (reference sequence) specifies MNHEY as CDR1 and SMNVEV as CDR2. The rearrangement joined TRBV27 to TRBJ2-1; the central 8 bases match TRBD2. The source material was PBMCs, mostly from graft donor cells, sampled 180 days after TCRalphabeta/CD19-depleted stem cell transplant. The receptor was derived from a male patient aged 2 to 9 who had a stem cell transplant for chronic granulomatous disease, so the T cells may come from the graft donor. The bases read TGTGCCAGCAGTTTAGGAGTAGCGGGAATCTACAATGAGCAGTTCTTC. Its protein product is CASSLGVAGIYNEQFF.